The 28 T cell receptor beta chains presented below share a single source sample, sequenced in a study of CD8 T cells in Susac syndrome. RNA totalling about 0.5 to 1 ug underwent reverse transcription with random hexamers. TCRdb used MiXCR to reprocess the immunoSEQ multiplex PCR reads, holding one entry per CDR3 protein. The repertoire consists of 150,000 to 200,000 distinct CDR3 sequences, with approximately 93% occurring once and the leading ten covering about 0.089%. The specimen sequenced was CD4+ T cells from PBMCs. All receptors come from a human donor with multiple sclerosis.

The chain joins TRBV29-1 to TRBJ1-1, with TRBD1 as a possible D gene (5 bases). Germline V lookup: CDR1 SQVTM, CDR2 ANQGSEA. There are 10 residues in the CDR3. V dropped 6 bases and J dropped 8 bases, with 10 bases sitting between them. Here the CDR3 reads CSVQAVEAFF. The CDR3 DNA reads TGCAGCGTACAGGCTGTGGAAGCTTTCTTT.

CDR3 sequence reads: CASTFGTLVSGANVLTF. The CDR3 DNA reads TGTGCCAGCACCTTTGGGACACTCGTCTCTGGGGCCAACGTCCTGACTTTC. This chain joins TRBV7-2 and TRBJ2-6; D is perhaps TRBD1 (6 bases). V lost 7 bases to trimming and J lost 0 bases, with 16 bases between them. Per the germline V gene, CDR1 is SGHTA and CDR2 is FQGNSA. This CDR3 comprises 17 residues.

The chain combines TRBV5-4 with TRBJ2-7, with TRBD1 matching 12 bases. The CDR3 runs to 16 residues. Looked up from germline, CDR1 is SGHNT and CDR2 is YYREEE (reference sequence). V lost 7 bases and J lost 6; bases outside the gene matches: 14. This CDR3 is CASVRDRGLIFPEQYF. The CDR3 DNA is TGTGCCAGCGTTCGGGACAGGGGGCTTATTTTCCCCGAGCAGTACTTC.

This sequence joins TRBV30 and TRBJ2-5; D not resolved. The CDR3 totals 11 residues. Germline-derived CDR1 and CDR2 are GTSNPN and SVGIG (reference sequence). Trimming stripped 1 base from V and 5 bases from J, with 5 bases between. CDR3 in amino acids: CAWSGEETQYF. The CDR3 region has the DNA TGTGCCTGGAGTGGAGAGGAGACCCAGTACTTC. Together with reference TRBV30 and TRBJ2-5, the CDR3 gives the full variable domain: SQTIHQWPATLVQPVGSPLSLECTVEGTSNPNLYWYRQAAGRGLQLLFYSVGIGQISSEVPQNLSASRPQDRQFILSSKKLLLSDSGFYLCAWSGEETQYFGPGTRLLVL.

The chain links TRBV27 to TRBJ2-6, with D unresolved. V lost 5 bases and J lost 4, with 9 bases in between. This CDR3 has 14 residues. The germline V gene encodes CDR1 MNHEY and CDR2 SMNVEV (reference sequence). CDR3 bases: TGTGCCAGCAGTAGAGAGGCGGGGGCCAACGTCCTGACTTTC. As protein: CASSREAGANVLTF. Complete variable domain (other parts from reference TRBV27 and TRBJ2-6): EAQVTQNPRYLITVTGKKLTVTCSQNMNHEYMSWYRQDPGLGLRQIYYSMNVEVTDKGDVPEGYKVSRKEKRNFPLILESPSPNQTSLYFCASSREAGANVLTFGAGSRLTVL.

This clonotype was detected only once. The chain combines TRBV28 with TRBJ1-2; perhaps TRBD1 as D (5 bases). Germline loops: CDR1 MDHEN, CDR2 SYDVKM. The CDR3 loop spans 14 amino acids. Trimming cost V 8 bases and J 8 bases, with 21 bases left between them. The CDR3 DNA reads as TGTGCCAGCCGTCGCGGAGGGCTTCGGACAGGCTACACCTTC. As protein: CASRRGGLRTGYTF.

The rearrangement uses TRBV7-9 and TRBJ1-2, with D maybe TRBD1 (6 bases). The V end was cut by 4 bases, the J end by 4 bases, with 10 bases between. Germline values: CDR1 SEHNR, CDR2 FQNEAQ (reference sequence). The CDR3 contains 13 residues. CDR3 loop: CASSSDRIYGYTF. CDR3 DNA: TGTGCCAGCAGCTCGGACAGAATCTATGGCTACACCTTC.

The chain links TRBV7-2 to TRBJ2-5; 7 bases match TRBD1. This CDR3 comprises 14 residues. The germline V gene has CDR1 SGHTA and CDR2 FQGNSA. V gave up 5 bases and J gave up 5 bases; unmatched junction bases: 8. As DNA, the CDR3 is TGTGCCAGCAGCCCACACGCACAGGGGGAGACCCAGTACTTC. It encodes CASSPHAQGETQYF.

The chain is built from TRBV28 and TRBJ1-2; TRBD1 matches 9 bases. CDR3 size: 13 residues. Germline trimming cut 6 bases from V and 7 bases from J; bases unmatched to any gene: 6. Germline V lookup: CDR1 MDHEN, CDR2 SYDVKM. For the CDR3, the DNA is TGTGCCAGCAGACGGGACAGGGAGGGTGGCTACACCTTC. Amino acid sequence: CASRRDREGGYTF.

The V and J genes are TRBV6-1 and TRBJ1-4; a weak D match, TRBD1 (6 bases). V was cut by 6 bases and J by 0 bases, with 14 bases left in between. Germline values: CDR1 MNHNS, CDR2 SASEGT. The CDR3 is 16 residues long. The CDR3 nucleotides read TGTGCCAGCAGCTCTGGGGGCGCTTCAACTAATGAAAAACTGTTTTTT. Amino acids: CASSSGGASTNEKLFF.

The chain employs TRBV11-2 and TRBJ2-7; maybe TRBD1 (5 bases). Germline V gene lookup returns CDR1 SGHAT and CDR2 FQNNGV. The CDR3 is made up of 13 amino acids. Trimming removed 4 bases from V and 3 bases from J, with 10 bases in between. CDR3: CASSSLTDYEQYF. CDR3 nucleotide sequence: TGTGCCAGCAGCTCCTTGACAGACTACGAGCAGTACTTC. The whole variable domain, remainder taken from reference TRBV11-2 and TRBJ2-7, is EAGVAQSPRYKIIEKRQSVAFWCNPISGHATLYWYQQILGQGPKLLIQFQNNGVVDDSQLPKDRFSAERLKGVDSTLKIQPAKLEDSAVYLCASSSLTDYEQYFGPGTRLTVT.

The chain recombines TRBV11-3 with TRBJ2-1; D is unresolved. The CDR3 extends over 13 amino acids. V lost 2 bases to trimming and J lost 8 bases, with 10 bases between them. In germline, CDR1 is SGHNT, CDR2 YENEEA. CDR3 coding DNA: TGTGCCAGCAGCTTAATGCCTTACCATGAGCAGTTCTTC. It is translated as CASSLMPYHEQFF. The whole variable domain, remainder taken from reference TRBV11-3 and TRBJ2-1, is EAGVVQSPRYKIIEKKQPVAFWCNPISGHNTLYWYLQNLGQGPELLIRYENEEAVDDSQLPKDRFSAERLKGVDSTLKIQPAELGDSAVYLCASSLMPYHEQFFGPGTRLTVL.

The genes are TRBV6-2 or TRBV6-3 and TRBJ2-7; possibly TRBD1 for D (6 bases). V was trimmed by 7 bases and J by 5 bases, leaving 18 bases between them. Per germline, CDR1 MNHEY and CDR2 SVGEGT. This CDR3 comprises 14 residues. The CDR3 nucleotides are TGTGCCAGCAACCCTCCAGGGGAGATCGACGAGCAGTACTTC. As protein: CASNPPGEIDEQYF.

The chain has TRBV5-1 and TRBJ2-2; D remains unclear. This CDR3 has 14 amino acids. CDR1 and CDR2 from the germline V gene are SGHRS and YFSETQ. V lost 5 bases and J lost 0, with 8 bases in between. The CDR3 sequence is CASRFRSNTGELFF. The CDR3 DNA reads as TGCGCCAGCAGATTCAGGTCGAACACCGGGGAGCTGTTTTTT.

The genes are TRBV29-1 and TRBJ1-1; tentatively, D is TRBD1 (5 bases). This CDR3 has 12 amino acids. Germline CDR1 and CDR2: SQVTM and ANQGSEA. V lost 8 bases, J lost 5 bases, and 15 bases lay in between. The CDR3 DNA reads as TGCAGCTCCAGGGTTCGGGGAACTGAAGCTTTCTTT. Its protein is CSSRVRGTEAFF.

The gene calls are TRBV3-1 and TRBJ2-2; 8 bases line up with TRBD2. CDR3 length: 16 residues. V shed 3 bases, J shed 5 bases, and the junction held 8 bases outside the gene matches. In germline, CDR1 is LGHDT, CDR2 YNNKEL (reference sequence). The CDR3 here is CASSHGWREETGELFF. The CDR3 region has the DNA TGTGCCAGCAGCCACGGCTGGCGGGAGGAGACCGGGGAGCTGTTTTTT.

This clonotype has a single count. V is TRBV5-8 and J is TRBJ1-5, with 8 bases aligning to TRBD1. V lost 1 base, J lost 3 bases, and 6 bases stayed unmatched. Germline CDR1 SGHTS, CDR2 YDEGEE. The CDR3 totals 16 residues. The chain's CDR3 is CASSLLGTGPNQPQHF. CDR3 sequence (DNA): TGTGCCAGCAGCTTGTTAGGGACAGGACCCAATCAGCCCCAGCATTTT.

V gene TRBV27 combines with J gene TRBJ1-2; 10 bases match TRBD1. Germline trimming cut 8 bases from V and 5 bases from J; bases unmatched to any gene: 8. Looked up from germline, CDR1 is MNHEY and CDR2 is SMNVEV (reference sequence). The CDR3 has 14 amino acids. CDR3 amino acids: CASRGTGERYGYTF. DNA for the CDR3: TGTGCCAGCCGCGGGACAGGGGAACGTTATGGCTACACCTTC.

The chain combines TRBV19 with TRBJ1-3; 9 positions agree with TRBD1. The CDR3 consists of 16 residues. J lost 0 bases, V lost 3 bases, and 3 bases had no gene match. Germline-derived CDR1 and CDR2 are LNHDA and SQIVND (reference sequence). CDR3 region: CASSIRDRVSGNTIYF. The CDR3 nucleotides read TGTGCCAGTAGTATCCGGGACAGGGTCTCTGGAAACACCATATATTTT.

V gene TRBV27 combines with J gene TRBJ2-1; D not resolved. Trimming removed 2 bases at V and 7 bases at J, with 12 bases between. Germline V gives CDR1 MNHEY, CDR2 SMNVEV (reference sequence). The CDR3 totals 14 residues. The CDR3 region is CASSLRMGWNEQFF. CDR3 in DNA: TGTGCCAGCAGTTTAAGGATGGGTTGGAATGAGCAGTTCTTC.

The V gene is TRBV15, the J gene TRBJ2-2; 8 positions agree with TRBD2. J gave up 5 bases and V 8 bases, and 10 bases lay outside the gene matches. This CDR3 is 15 amino acids long. The germline CDR1 and CDR2 sequences are LNHNV and YYDKDF (reference sequence). The CDR3 coding sequence is TGTGCCACCTCAAACGGGACTAGGGGAACCGGGGAGCTGTTTTTT. Translated: CATSNGTRGTGELFF. Variable domain in full (rest from reference TRBV15 and TRBJ2-2): DAMVIQNPRYQVTQFGKPVTLSCSQTLNHNVMYWYQQKSSQAPKLLFHYYDKDFNNEADTPDNFQSRRPNTSFCFLDIRSPGLGDTAMYLCATSNGTRGTGELFFGEGSRLTVL.

This chain uses TRBV7-2 with TRBJ2-1; D gene ambiguous. Germline V gene sequence: CDR1 SGHTA, CDR2 FQGNSA. Trimming cost V 3 bases and J 7 bases, with 16 bases left between them. The CDR3 loop spans 15 amino acids. CDR3 amino acids: CASSFLWTPVNEQFF. DNA of the CDR3: TGTGCCAGCAGCTTTCTCTGGACCCCGGTAAATGAGCAGTTCTTC.

The chain uses TRBV19 and TRBJ1-5; TRBD1 matches 8 bases. V lost 4 bases and J lost 4; bases outside the gene matches: 9. The germline CDR1 and CDR2 sequences are LNHDA and SQIVND (reference sequence). The CDR3 loop spans 16 amino acids. The CDR3 region has the DNA TGTGCCAGTAGTACCAGGGGGACAGGAGTTAATCAGCCCCAGCATTTT. It encodes CASSTRGTGVNQPQHF.

J is TRBJ2-5 and V is TRBV6-6, with 8 positions matching TRBD2. In germline, CDR1 is MNHNY, CDR2 SVGAGI (reference sequence). CDR3 length: 14 residues. V dropped 2 bases and J dropped 5; count of bases not matched to a gene: 4. Written as DNA, the CDR3 is TGTGCCAGCAGTTACACGGGGGGGGATGAGACCCAGTACTTC. Translating gives CASSYTGGDETQYF.

The J gene is TRBJ2-1, the V gene TRBV30; D is unresolved. Germline V gives CDR1 GTSNPN, CDR2 SVGIG (reference sequence). V dropped 2 bases and J dropped 0 bases, with 8 bases sitting between them. CDR3 length equals 14 residues. CDR3 loop: CAWSLSSSYNEQFF. CDR3 nucleotide sequence: TGTGCCTGGAGTCTTTCTAGCTCCTACAATGAGCAGTTCTTC.

The chain uses TRBV3-1 and TRBJ2-1, with D possibly matching TRBD2 (7 bases). The CDR3 length is 15 residues. Germline V lookup: CDR1 LGHDT, CDR2 YNNKEL (reference sequence). V lost 1 base and J 8 bases, leaving 15 bases between the germline ends. The CDR3 DNA follows: TGTGCCAGCAGCCAAGCCGGGGGGCGGTTGTATGAGCAGTTCTTC. Translated: CASSQAGGRLYEQFF.

This clonotype was picked up one time. This chain links TRBV28 with TRBJ2-1; D is possibly TRBD1 (6 bases). CDR1 is MDHEN, CDR2 SYDVKM, per germline. The CDR3 sequence is 13 residues long. Trimming shortened V by 10 bases and J by 8 bases, and 18 bases separated the two germline ends. CDR3 region: CAIIKQGLDEQFF. The CDR3 DNA reads as TGTGCCATCATCAAACAGGGTCTCGATGAGCAGTTCTTC.

The chain has TRBV6-4 and TRBJ2-3; D not resolved. The CDR3 has 14 amino acids. Per germline, CDR1 MRHNA and CDR2 SNTAGT. Between the trimmed V and J ends, which lost 2 bases and 1 base, there was a span of 7 bases. The CDR3 reads CASSDGRRTDTQYF. The CDR3 DNA is TGTGCCAGCAGTGACGGCCGACGCACAGATACGCAGTATTTT.